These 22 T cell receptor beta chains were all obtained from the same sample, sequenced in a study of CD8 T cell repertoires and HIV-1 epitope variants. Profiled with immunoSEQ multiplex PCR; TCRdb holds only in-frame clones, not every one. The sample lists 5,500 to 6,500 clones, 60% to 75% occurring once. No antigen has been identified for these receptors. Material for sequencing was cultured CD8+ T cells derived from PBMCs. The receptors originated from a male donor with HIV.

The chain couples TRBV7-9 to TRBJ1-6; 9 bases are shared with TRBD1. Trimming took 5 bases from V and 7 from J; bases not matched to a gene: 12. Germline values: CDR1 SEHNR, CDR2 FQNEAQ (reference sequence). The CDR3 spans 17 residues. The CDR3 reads CASSQRTGEGTNSPLHF. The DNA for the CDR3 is TGTGCCAGCAGCCAACGGACAGGGGAGGGGACCAATTCACCCCTCCACTTT.

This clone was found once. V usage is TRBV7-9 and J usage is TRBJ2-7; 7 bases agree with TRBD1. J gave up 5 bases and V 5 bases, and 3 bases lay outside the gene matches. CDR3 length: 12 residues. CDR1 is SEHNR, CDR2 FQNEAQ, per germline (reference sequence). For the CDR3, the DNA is TGTGCCAGCAGCGTGACAGGGAACGAGCAGTACTTC. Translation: CASSVTGNEQYF.

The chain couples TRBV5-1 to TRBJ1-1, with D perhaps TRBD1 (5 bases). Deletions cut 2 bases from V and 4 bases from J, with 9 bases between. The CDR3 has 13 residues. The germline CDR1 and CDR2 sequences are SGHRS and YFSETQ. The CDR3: CASSLYGGTEAFF. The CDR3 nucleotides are TGCGCCAGCAGCTTATATGGGGGCACTGAAGCTTTCTTT.

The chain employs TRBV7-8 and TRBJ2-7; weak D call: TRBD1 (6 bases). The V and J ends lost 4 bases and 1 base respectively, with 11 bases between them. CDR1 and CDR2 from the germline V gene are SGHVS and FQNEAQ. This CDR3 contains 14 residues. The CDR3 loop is CASSSGVRSYEQYF. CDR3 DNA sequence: TGTGCCAGCAGCTCAGGGGTGAGATCCTACGAGCAGTACTTC.

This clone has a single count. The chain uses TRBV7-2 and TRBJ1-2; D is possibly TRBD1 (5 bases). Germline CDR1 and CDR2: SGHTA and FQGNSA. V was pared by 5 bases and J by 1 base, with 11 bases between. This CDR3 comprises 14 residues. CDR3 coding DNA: TGTGCCAGCAGCCAACTAAGGGGTAACTATGGCTACACCTTC. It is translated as CASSQLRGNYGYTF.

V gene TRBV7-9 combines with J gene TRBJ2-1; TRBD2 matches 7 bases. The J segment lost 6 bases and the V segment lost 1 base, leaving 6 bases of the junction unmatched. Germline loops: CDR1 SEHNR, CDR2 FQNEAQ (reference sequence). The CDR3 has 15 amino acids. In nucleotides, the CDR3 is TGTGCCAGCAGCTTAGGTAGCGGGCCCTCCAATGAGCAGTTCTTC. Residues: CASSLGSGPSNEQFF.

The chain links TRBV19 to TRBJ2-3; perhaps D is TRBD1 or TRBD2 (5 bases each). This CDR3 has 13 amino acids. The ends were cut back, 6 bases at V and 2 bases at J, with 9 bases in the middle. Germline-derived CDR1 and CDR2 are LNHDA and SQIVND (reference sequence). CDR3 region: CASRPGPTDTQYF. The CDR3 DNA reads TGTGCCAGTAGACCGGGGCCCACAGATACGCAGTATTTT.

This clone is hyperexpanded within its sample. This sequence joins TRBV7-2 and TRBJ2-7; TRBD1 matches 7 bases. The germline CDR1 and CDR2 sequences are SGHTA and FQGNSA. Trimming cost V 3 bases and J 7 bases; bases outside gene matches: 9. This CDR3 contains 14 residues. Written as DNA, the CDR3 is TGTGCCAGCAGCTTGGGACAGTACCTTCGTGAGCAGTACTTC. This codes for CASSLGQYLREQYF.

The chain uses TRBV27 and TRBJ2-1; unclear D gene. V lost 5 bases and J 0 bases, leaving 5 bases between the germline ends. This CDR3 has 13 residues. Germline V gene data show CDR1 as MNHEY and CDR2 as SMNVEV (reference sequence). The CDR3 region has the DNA TGTGCCAGCAGTAAGAGCTCCTACAATGAGCAGTTCTTC. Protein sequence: CASSKSSYNEQFF.

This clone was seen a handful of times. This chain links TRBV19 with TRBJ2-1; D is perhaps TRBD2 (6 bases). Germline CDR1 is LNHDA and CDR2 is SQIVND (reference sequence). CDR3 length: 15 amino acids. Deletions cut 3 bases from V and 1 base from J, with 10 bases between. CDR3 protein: CASSMQEGSYNEQFF. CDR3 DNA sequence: TGTGCCAGTAGTATGCAGGAGGGGTCCTACAATGAGCAGTTCTTC.

The CDR3 DNA reads TGTGCCAGCAGCCAAGATTCGGGGGAGAGGCGGGCCGGGGAGCTGTTTTTT. It translates to CASSQDSGERRAGELFF. The chain links TRBV4-2 to TRBJ2-2, with TRBD2 as a possible D gene (6 bases). Germline CDR1 and CDR2: LGHNA and YNFKEQ. The CDR3 totals 17 residues. Trimming left V 0 bases short and J 6 bases short, with 17 bases between.

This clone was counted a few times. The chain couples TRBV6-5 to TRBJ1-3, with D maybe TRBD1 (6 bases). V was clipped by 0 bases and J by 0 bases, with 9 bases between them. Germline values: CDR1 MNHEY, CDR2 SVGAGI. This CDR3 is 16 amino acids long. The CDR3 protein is CASSYSQGGSGNTIYF. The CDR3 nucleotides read TGTGCCAGCAGTTACTCACAGGGTGGCTCTGGAAACACCATATATTTT.

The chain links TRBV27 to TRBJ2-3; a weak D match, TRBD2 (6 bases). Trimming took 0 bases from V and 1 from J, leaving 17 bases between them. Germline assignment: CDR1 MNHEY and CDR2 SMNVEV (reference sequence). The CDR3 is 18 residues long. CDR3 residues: CASSLSGGGSRGTDTQYF. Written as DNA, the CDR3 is TGTGCCAGCAGTTTATCGGGCGGAGGGAGCCGAGGCACAGATACGCAGTATTTT.

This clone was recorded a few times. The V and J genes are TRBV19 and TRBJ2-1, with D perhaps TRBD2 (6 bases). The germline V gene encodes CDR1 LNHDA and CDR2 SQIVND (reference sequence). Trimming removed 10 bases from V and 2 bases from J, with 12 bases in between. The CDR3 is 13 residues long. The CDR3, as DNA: TGTGCCACCGAAACTAGCACCTACAATGAGCAGTTCTTC. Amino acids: CATETSTYNEQFF.

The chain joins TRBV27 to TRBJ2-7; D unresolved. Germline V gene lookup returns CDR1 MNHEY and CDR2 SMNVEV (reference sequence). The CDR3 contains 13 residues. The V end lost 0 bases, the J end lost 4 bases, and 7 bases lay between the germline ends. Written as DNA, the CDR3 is TGTGCCAGCAGTTTATCCGGCGGATACGAGCAGTACTTC. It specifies CASSLSGGYEQYF.

The CDR3 region has the DNA TGTGCCAGCAGCTGGGACAGGAGATACGAGCAGTACTTC. Protein sequence: CASSWDRRYEQYF. The V call is TRBV7-6, the J call TRBJ2-7, with TRBD1 matching over 8 bases. This CDR3 region has 13 residues. Germline values: CDR1 SGHVS, CDR2 FNYEAQ. The V gene end was trimmed by 4 bases and the J gene end by 4 bases; junction bases not matched to a gene: 3.

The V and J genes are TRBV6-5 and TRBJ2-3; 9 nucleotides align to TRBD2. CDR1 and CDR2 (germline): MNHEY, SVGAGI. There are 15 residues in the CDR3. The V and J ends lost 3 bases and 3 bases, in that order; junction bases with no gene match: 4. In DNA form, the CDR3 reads TGTGCCAGCAGTTATAGCGGGAGTATTACAGATACGCAGTATTTT. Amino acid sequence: CASSYSGSITDTQYF.

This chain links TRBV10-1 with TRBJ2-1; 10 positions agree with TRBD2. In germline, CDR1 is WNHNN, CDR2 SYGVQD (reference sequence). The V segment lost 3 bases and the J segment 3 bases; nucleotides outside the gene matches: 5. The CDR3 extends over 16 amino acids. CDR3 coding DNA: TGCGCCAGCAGTGATGGAGCGGGAGGGGACTACAATGAGCAGTTCTTC. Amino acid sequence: CASSDGAGGDYNEQFF.

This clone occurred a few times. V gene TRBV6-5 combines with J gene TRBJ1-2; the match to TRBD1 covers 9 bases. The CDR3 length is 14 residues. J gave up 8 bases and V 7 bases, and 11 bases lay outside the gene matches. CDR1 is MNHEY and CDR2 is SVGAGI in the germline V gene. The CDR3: CASITQGASGGYTF. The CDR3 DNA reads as TGTGCCAGCATTACACAGGGGGCTTCCGGGGGCTACACCTTC.

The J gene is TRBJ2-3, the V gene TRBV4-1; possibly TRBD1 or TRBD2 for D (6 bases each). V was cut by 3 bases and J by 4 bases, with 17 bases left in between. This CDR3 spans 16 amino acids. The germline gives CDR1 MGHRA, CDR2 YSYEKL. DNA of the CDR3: TGCGCCAGCAGCCACGAAGAGGGGGGCCAGGCAGATACGCAGTATTTT. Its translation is CASSHEEGGQADTQYF.

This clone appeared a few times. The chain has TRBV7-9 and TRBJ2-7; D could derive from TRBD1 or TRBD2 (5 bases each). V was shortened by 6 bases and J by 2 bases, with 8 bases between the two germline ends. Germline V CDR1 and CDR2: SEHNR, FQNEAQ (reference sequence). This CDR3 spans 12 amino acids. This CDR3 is CASSPGPYEQYF. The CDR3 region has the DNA TGTGCCAGCAGTCCGGGACCCTACGAGCAGTACTTC.

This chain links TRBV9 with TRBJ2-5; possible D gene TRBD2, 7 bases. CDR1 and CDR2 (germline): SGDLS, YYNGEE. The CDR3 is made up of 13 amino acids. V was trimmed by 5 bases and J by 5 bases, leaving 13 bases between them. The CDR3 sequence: CASSVQGGETQYF. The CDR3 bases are TGTGCCAGCAGTGTACAGGGAGGGGAGACCCAGTACTTC.